The next 29 T cell receptor beta chains were all read from a single sample in a study of Ad26.COV2.S vaccination and SARS-CoV-2 variants. Method: immunoSEQ multiplex PCR; TCRdb's copy keeps in-frame clones and lacks some. The sample includes 300,000 to 350,000 clones, around nine tenths of them seen just once. Treatment denoted: some 20 received Ad26.COV2.S at low or high dose, single or two shots; about five received placebo; per-sample allocation not given. Sampling occurred on day 63 after the first vaccine or placebo injection. The starting material was peripheral blood, obtained in a trial of Ad26.COV2.S vaccine versus placebo. These receptors originate from a person aged 18-60 years who received the Ad26.COV2.S COVID-19 vaccine or a placebo.

This chain links TRBV7-8 with TRBJ2-2, with TRBD2 matching over 7 bases. V shed 1 base and J 4 bases; nucleotides not matched to a gene: 6. CDR1 is SGHVS, CDR2 FQNEAQ, per germline. The CDR3 consists of 16 residues. In DNA form, the CDR3 reads TGTGCCAGCAGCTTAGGACACCGGGGGGTCACCGGGGAGCTGTTTTTT. It is translated as CASSLGHRGVTGELFF.

The V call is TRBV11-2, the J call TRBJ2-7; D is uncertain. Germline V gene sequence: CDR1 SGHAT, CDR2 FQNNGV. Trimming pared 3 bases from V and 3 bases from J, leaving 9 bases between. The CDR3 runs 13 residues. The CDR3 protein is CASSFMGNYEQYF. The CDR3 coding sequence is TGTGCCAGCAGCTTTATGGGAAACTACGAGCAGTACTTC.

The chain combines TRBV29-1 with TRBJ1-2; D perhaps matches TRBD1 (6 bases). This CDR3 spans 14 amino acids. V dropped 4 bases and J dropped 8 bases, with 20 bases sitting between them. Germline CDR1 reads SQVTM; CDR2 reads ANQGSEA. CDR3 nucleotide sequence: TGCAGCGTTGCCCAACCTTCAGGGGCCCGGGGCTACACCTTC. This encodes CSVAQPSGARGYTF.

The chain links TRBV21-1 to TRBJ2-7. TRBV21-1 is listed as a pseudogene. CDR3 length: 11 residues. CDR3: CASSSSYEQYF. The CDR3 DNA reads as TGTGCCAGCAGCTCCTCCTACGAGCAGTACTTC.

In DNA form, the CDR3 reads TGCGCCAGCAGTTCACCAGCTTCTCGGCTGTTTTTT. Protein sequence: CASSSPASRLFF. The chain couples TRBV10-2 to TRBJ2-2; no clear D gene. The CDR3 totals 12 residues. Deletions cut 5 bases from V and 13 bases from J, with 14 bases between. Germline V gene data show CDR1 as WSHSY and CDR2 as SAAADI.

The chain has TRBV11-2 and TRBJ1-6; D is ambiguous. Germline assignment: CDR1 SGHAT and CDR2 FQNNGV. V was trimmed by 0 bases and J by 7 bases, leaving 10 bases between them. This CDR3 is 15 amino acids long. The CDR3 DNA reads as TGTGCCAGCAGCTTAGAGTTAGTAGGGAATTCACCCCTCCACTTT. The encoded protein is CASSLELVGNSPLHF.

This chain links TRBV4-1 with TRBJ2-7; possibly TRBD1 for D (5 bases). Trimming removed 0 bases at V and 0 bases at J, with 9 bases between. The CDR3 runs 15 residues. Germline assignment: CDR1 MGHRA and CDR2 YSYEKL. CDR3 region: CASSQDWGSSYEQYF. CDR3 DNA sequence: TGCGCCAGCAGCCAAGATTGGGGCAGCTCCTACGAGCAGTACTTC.

This sequence joins TRBV2 and TRBJ2-7, with TRBD1 matching over 10 bases. Losses at the gene ends were 4 bases for V and 2 bases for J; bases not matched to a gene: 5. Germline-derived CDR1 and CDR2 are SNHLY and FYNNEI. The CDR3 contains 15 residues. Here the CDR3 reads CASSGLGQGAYEQYF. Here the CDR3 DNA reads TGTGCCAGCAGTGGGCTAGGACAGGGGGCCTACGAGCAGTACTTC.

V is TRBV5-1 and J is TRBJ2-2, with D unresolved. The V end lost 0 bases, the J end lost 4 bases, and 7 bases lay between the germline ends. CDR3 length: 14 residues. Germline CDR1 and CDR2: SGHRS and YFSETQ. Here the CDR3 reads CASSLGQPTGELFF. In DNA form, the CDR3 reads TGCGCCAGCAGCTTGGGACAACCCACCGGGGAGCTGTTTTTT.

The chain links TRBV10-3 to TRBJ1-2; 7 nucleotides line up with TRBD1. Germline-derived CDR1 and CDR2 are ENHRY and SYGVKD. The CDR3 loop spans 13 amino acids. Trimming removed 4 bases from V and 8 bases from J; junction bases left unmatched: 7. The CDR3 reads CAISATGVAGYTF. As DNA, the CDR3 is TGTGCCATCAGTGCAACAGGGGTGGCCGGCTACACCTTC.

The V call is TRBV5-1, the J call TRBJ2-1; TRBD2 aligns across 12 bases. The CDR3 extends over 18 amino acids. The V gene's germline CDR1 is SGHRS and CDR2 YFSETQ. V was clipped by 0 bases and J by 7 bases; unmatched bases: 11. The CDR3 region is CASSLGLAGVGRRNEQFF. As DNA, the CDR3 is TGCGCCAGCAGCTTGGGACTAGCGGGAGTGGGTCGGAGGAATGAGCAGTTCTTC.

This clone was seen a single time. The chain couples TRBV4-1 to TRBJ1-2; D gene uncertain. Germline V gene data show CDR1 as MGHRA and CDR2 as YSYEKL. V was trimmed by 0 bases and J by 7 bases, leaving 9 bases between them. The CDR3 is 13 amino acids. Written as DNA, the CDR3 is TGCGCCAGCAGCCAAGATAGTCCCCCTGGCTACACCTTC. It is translated as CASSQDSPPGYTF.

A single count supports this clone. The rearrangement links TRBV7-6 to TRBJ2-7, with D uncertain. From germline, CDR1 is SGHVS and CDR2 FNYEAQ. V was clipped by 1 base and J by 1 base, with 8 bases between them. This CDR3 has 14 residues. CDR3 sequence: CASSLVGQSYEQYF. CDR3 DNA sequence: TGTGCCAGCAGCTTAGTTGGCCAGTCCTACGAGCAGTACTTC.

The V call is TRBV2, the J call TRBJ1-2; D not resolved. This CDR3 is 16 amino acids long. In germline, CDR1 is SNHLY, CDR2 FYNNEI. V was pared by 7 bases and J by 8 bases, with 26 bases between. The CDR3 spells CASTVLRLLTSSGYTF. CDR3 nucleotide sequence: TGTGCCAGCACCGTTCTAAGACTCTTGACGAGCTCGGGCTACACCTTC.

This clone appeared a single time. The chain recombines TRBV3-1 (or the pseudogene TRBV3-2) with TRBJ2-5; maybe TRBD2 (6 bases). The ends were cut back, 0 bases at V and 1 base at J, with 9 bases in the middle. Germline CDR1 LGHDT, CDR2 YNNKEL (reference sequence). This CDR3 region has 15 residues. The CDR3 coding sequence is TGTGCCAGCAGCCAAGAACTAGCTCTCCAAGAGACCCAGTACTTC. This translates into CASSQELALQETQYF.

The rearrangement uses TRBV7-3 and TRBJ2-3; no clear D. CDR1 SGHTA and CDR2 FQGTGA come from the germline V gene. The CDR3 runs to 13 residues. V lost 3 bases, J lost 1 base, and 5 bases lay in between. The CDR3 nucleotides are TGTGCCAGCAGCTTTGGGGGCACAGATACGCAGTATTTT. This gives the protein CASSFGGTDTQYF.

The V gene is TRBV5-5, the J gene TRBJ2-1, with D perhaps TRBD1 (6 bases). V lost 4 bases, J lost 10 bases, and 24 bases lay in between. Germline V gene data show CDR1 as SGHKS and CDR2 as YYEKEE (reference sequence). The CDR3 sequence is 16 residues long. The CDR3 DNA is TGTGCCAGCAGCGTCTCCGGGACACTCCGCCTCGTGGAGCAGTTCTTC. As protein: CASSVSGTLRLVEQFF.

The chain employs TRBV18 and TRBJ2-1; 10 bases agree with TRBD1. The V and J ends lost 3 bases and 2 bases, in that order; junction bases with no gene match: 4. CDR1 and CDR2 from the germline V gene are KGHSH and LQKENI. The CDR3 runs 16 residues. CDR3 amino acids: CASSPRQGAAYNEQFF. CDR3 nucleotide sequence: TGTGCCAGCTCACCGCGACAGGGGGCTGCCTACAATGAGCAGTTCTTC.

The chain uses TRBV6-4 and TRBJ2-6; D is perhaps TRBD1 (6 bases). Deletions cut 2 bases from V and 2 bases from J, with 10 bases between. The germline V gene has CDR1 MRHNA and CDR2 SNTAGT. The CDR3 extends over 16 amino acids. The CDR3, as DNA: TGTGCCAGCAGTGACACTGAGGGGGCTGGGGCCAACGTCCTGACTTTC. Protein: CASSDTEGAGANVLTF.

The chain employs TRBV27 and TRBJ2-3; 7 bases align to TRBD1. The J segment lost 7 bases and the V segment lost 10 bases, leaving 20 bases of the junction unmatched. Germline assignment: CDR1 MNHEY and CDR2 SMNVEV (reference sequence). The CDR3 is 16 residues long. The CDR3 protein is CATIDRQGMGFHTQYF. The CDR3 nucleotides read TGTGCCACCATCGACCGACAGGGAATGGGTTTCCATACGCAGTATTTT.

The V gene is TRBV30, the J gene TRBJ2-5, with D perhaps matching TRBD1 (6 bases). V lost 2 bases, J lost 2 bases, and 9 bases lay in between. The CDR3 sequence is 13 residues long. The germline gives CDR1 GTSNPN, CDR2 SVGIG (reference sequence). CDR3 coding DNA: TGTGCCTGGAGTAGACAGGCTCAAGAGACCCAGTACTTC. Translating gives CAWSRQAQETQYF.

The V gene is TRBV29-1, the J gene TRBJ2-6, with D hard to call. Germline CDR1 reads SQVTM; CDR2 reads ANQGSEA. V gave up 2 bases and J gave up 0 bases, with 11 bases separating them. The CDR3 runs 16 residues. The CDR3 bases are TGCAGCGTTGAACAGCCTACCCCCTCTGGGGCCAACGTCCTGACTTTC. This translates into CSVEQPTPSGANVLTF.

The chain carries TRBV27 and TRBJ2-1; no reliable D call. Germline V CDR1 and CDR2: MNHEY, SMNVEV (reference sequence). The length of the CDR3 is 15 residues. V shed 2 bases and J shed 5 bases, with 13 bases lying between them. The DNA of the CDR3 is TGTGCCAGCAGTTTAGGAAACTACTACGACAATGAGCAGTTCTTC. This sequence encodes CASSLGNYYDNEQFF.

V is TRBV3-1 (or the pseudogene TRBV3-2) and J is TRBJ1-2; D may be TRBD1 (6 bases). The CDR3 covers 22 residues. The germline V gene has CDR1 LGHDT and CDR2 YNNKEL (reference sequence). V lost 4 bases and J lost 0, with 33 bases in between. CDR3 nucleotides: TGTGCCAGCAGCCTTTCCATGCCCGAACAGGGACTACAGCGGGGGGCTAACTATGGCTACACCTTC. Protein: CASSLSMPEQGLQRGANYGYTF.

V usage is TRBV19 and J usage is TRBJ1-1, with a weak D call TRBD1 (5 bases). From germline, CDR1 is LNHDA and CDR2 SQIVND (reference sequence). The CDR3 contains 13 residues. Trimming stripped 3 bases from V and 4 bases from J, with 9 bases between. The CDR3 bases are TGTGCCAGTAGTATTGGTCAGGGCACTGAAGCTTTCTTT. Residues: CASSIGQGTEAFF.

The V call is TRBV5-1, the J call TRBJ1-6, with TRBD1 identical over 7 bases. J was trimmed by 4 bases and V by 4 bases; bases with no gene match: 5. Germline loops: CDR1 SGHRS, CDR2 YFSETQ. This CDR3 comprises 15 residues. CDR3 residues: CASSPGQLYNSPLHF. The DNA of the CDR3 is TGCGCCAGCAGCCCGGGACAGTTATATAATTCACCCCTCCACTTT.

The chain is built from TRBV29-1 and TRBJ1-2; D possibly corresponds to TRBD1 (5 bases). The CDR3 is made up of 12 amino acids. Germline V CDR1 and CDR2: SQVTM, ANQGSEA. V lost 0 bases and J 8 bases, leaving 10 bases between the germline ends. The CDR3 sequence is CSVEDGTLGYTF. For the CDR3, the DNA is TGCAGCGTTGAAGACGGGACGCTGGGCTACACCTTC.

The J gene is TRBJ2-1, the V gene TRBV29-1, with 8 bases that match TRBD2. CDR1 is SQVTM and CDR2 is ANQGSEA in the germline V gene. This CDR3 spans 16 amino acids. J was trimmed by 9 bases and V by 6 bases; bases with no gene match: 19. In nucleotides, the CDR3 is TGCAGCGTCTCTGCTTTAGCGGGGATCGCCGGGCGTGAGCAGTTCTTC. This translates into CSVSALAGIAGREQFF.

The V and J genes are TRBV5-1 and TRBJ2-2; D unresolved. Per germline, CDR1 SGHRS and CDR2 YFSETQ. Trimming removed 3 bases from V and 6 bases from J, with 3 bases in between. This CDR3 has 11 amino acids. The CDR3 bases are TGCGCCAGCAGCTCCCCCGGGGAGCTGTTTTTT. It codes for CASSSPGELFF. The full variable domain, with the rest looked up from reference TRBV5-1 and TRBJ2-2, is KAGVTQTPRYLIKTRGQQVTLSCSPISGHRSVSWYQQTPGQGLQFLFEYFSETQRNKGNFPGRFSGRQFSNSRSEMNVSTLELGDSALYLCASSSPGELFFGEGSRLTVL.